What follows are 30 T cell receptor beta chains derived from one specimen sequenced in a study of blood T cell repertoires in COVID-19. Sequencing was performed with immunoSEQ multiplex PCR; in TCRdb, only in-frame clones are kept and a portion is missing. The sample contains about 280,000 clones, around nine tenths of which appear only once. Sequenced: PBMCs or T cells enriched from blood (not recorded which). These receptors were taken from a woman between 40 and 55 years old who had recovered from COVID-19.

This CDR3 is CASSPGQGVLGELFF. Here the CDR3 DNA reads TGTGCCAGCAGCCCGGGACAGGGGGTTTTGGGGGAGCTGTTTTTT. The V and J genes are TRBV5-4 and TRBJ2-2; 11 nucleotides align to TRBD1. This CDR3 contains 15 residues. CDR1 SGHNT and CDR2 YYREEE come from the germline V gene (reference sequence). V was clipped by 4 bases and J by 8 bases; unmatched bases: 7. The whole variable domain, filled in from reference TRBV5-4 and TRBJ2-2, reads ETGVTQSPTHLIKTRGQQVTLRCSSQSGHNTVSWYQQALGQGPQFIFQYYREEENGRGNFPPRFSGLQFPNYSSELNVNALELDDSALYLCASSPGQGVLGELFFGEGSRLTVL.

The chain couples TRBV18 to TRBJ2-1; D may be TRBD1 (6 bases). The CDR3 contains 16 residues. Germline CDR1 is KGHSH and CDR2 is LQKENI. Trimming pared 2 bases from V and 2 bases from J, leaving 13 bases between. The CDR3 DNA is TGTGCCAGCTCACCAGATACAGGGACGGCCTACAATGAGCAGTTCTTC. Translated: CASSPDTGTAYNEQFF.

V is TRBV28 and J is TRBJ2-3; D gene unclear. CDR3 length: 14 amino acids. The germline V gene encodes CDR1 MDHEN and CDR2 SYDVKM. V lost 3 bases, J lost 2 bases, and 9 bases lay in between. The CDR3 is CASSFSRHTDTQYF. CDR3 bases: TGTGCCAGCAGTTTTTCGCGTCACACAGATACGCAGTATTTT. Full variable domain (missing parts from reference TRBV28 and TRBJ2-3): DVKVTQSSRYLVKRTGEKVFLECVQDMDHENMFWYRQDPGLGLRLIYFSYDVKMKEKGDIPEGYSVSREKKERFSLILESASTNQTSMYLCASSFSRHTDTQYFGPGTRLTVL.

The chain uses TRBV6-5 and TRBJ2-7; 8 nucleotides match TRBD1. CDR3 length: 14 amino acids. Unmatched junction bases numbered 2, after V lost 2 bases and J lost 2 bases. Germline CDR1 reads MNHEY; CDR2 reads SVGAGI. The CDR3: CASSYTTGAYEQYF. Written as DNA, the CDR3 is TGTGCCAGCAGTTACACGACAGGGGCCTACGAGCAGTACTTC.

There are a few counts of this clone. The CDR3 region is CATSRTATSGRETQYF. Here the CDR3 DNA reads TGTGCCACCAGCCGGACCGCGACTAGCGGGAGGGAGACCCAGTACTTC. V and J are TRBV15 and TRBJ2-5, with 13 bases that match TRBD2. The germline CDR1 and CDR2 sequences are LNHNV and YYDKDF (reference sequence). The CDR3 covers 16 residues. J was trimmed by 5 bases and V by 5 bases; bases with no gene match: 8.

The count of this clone is one. The rearrangement links TRBV28 to TRBJ2-3, with 10 bases identical to TRBD2. This CDR3 contains 17 residues. The V gene end was trimmed by 5 bases and the J gene end by 1 base; junction bases not matched to a gene: 9. The germline V gene encodes CDR1 MDHEN and CDR2 SYDVKM. Here the CDR3 reads CASSASGRVGGTDTQYF. For the CDR3, the DNA is TGTGCCAGCAGTGCGAGCGGGAGGGTAGGGGGCACAGATACGCAGTATTTT. Drawing the rest from reference TRBV28 and TRBJ2-3, the complete variable domain is DVKVTQSSRYLVKRTGEKVFLECVQDMDHENMFWYRQDPGLGLRLIYFSYDVKMKEKGDIPEGYSVSREKKERFSLILESASTNQTSMYLCASSASGRVGGTDTQYFGPGTRLTVL.

This CDR3 is CASKKVGQGDSPLHF. CDR3 sequence (DNA): TGTGCCAGCAAAAAAGTGGGACAGGGGGACTCACCCCTCCACTTT. This chain uses TRBV28 with TRBJ1-6, with 11 bases lining up with TRBD1. With 7 bases clipped from V and 10 bases from J, the junction kept 9 bases outside the gene matches. The CDR3 consists of 15 residues. Germline CDR1 MDHEN, CDR2 SYDVKM.

The DNA of the CDR3 is TGTGCCAGCAGCGTAGGTCCAGCGGGGTACAATGAGCAGTTCTTC. Protein: CASSVGPAGYNEQFF. The chain recombines TRBV9 with TRBJ2-1, with TRBD2 matching 7 bases. CDR3 length equals 15 residues. V shed 0 bases and J 4 bases; nucleotides not matched to a gene: 4. Germline assignment: CDR1 SGDLS and CDR2 YYNGEE. Together with reference TRBV9 and TRBJ2-1, the CDR3 gives the full variable domain: DSGVTQTPKHLITATGQRVTLRCSPRSGDLSVYWYQQSLDQGLQFLIQYYNGEERAKGNILERFSAQQFPDLHSELNLSSLELGDSALYFCASSVGPAGYNEQFFGPGTRLTVL.

V usage is TRBV19 and J usage is TRBJ1-5; 7 bases agree with TRBD1. The germline V gene encodes CDR1 LNHDA and CDR2 SQIVND (reference sequence). Trimming at V came to 9 bases and at J to 6 bases, leaving 8 bases not matched to a gene. CDR3 length: 13 residues. CDR3 sequence (DNA): TGTGCCAGCCAAAGGGGGCTTGCTCAGCCCCAGCATTTT. This codes for CASQRGLAQPQHF.

The chain has TRBV6-4 and TRBJ2-7, with 10 bases lining up with TRBD2. Looked up from germline, CDR1 is MRHNA and CDR2 is SNTAGT. The CDR3 is 14 residues long. The J segment lost 3 bases and the V segment lost 4 bases, leaving 3 bases of the junction unmatched. The CDR3 loop reads CASSVTSGDYEQYF. The CDR3 region has the DNA TGTGCCAGCAGTGTAACTAGCGGGGACTACGAGCAGTACTTC.

Concerning this clone itself: The same CDR3 can be traced to other DNA sequences in this sample. The V call is TRBV28, the J call TRBJ2-5; 12 nucleotides agree with TRBD2. The V and J ends lost 6 bases and 2 bases, in that order; junction bases with no gene match: 4. Germline CDR1 MDHEN, CDR2 SYDVKM. The CDR3 is 15 residues long. The DNA for the CDR3 is TGTGCCAGCAGCCTAACTAGCGGGGGGCAAGAGACCCAGTACTTC. Protein sequence: CASSLTSGGQETQYF. Filled out from reference TRBV28 and TRBJ2-5, the complete variable domain reads DVKVTQSSRYLVKRTGEKVFLECVQDMDHENMFWYRQDPGLGLRLIYFSYDVKMKEKGDIPEGYSVSREKKERFSLILESASTNQTSMYLCASSLTSGGQETQYFGPGTRLLVL.

The genes are TRBV2 and TRBJ2-7; D perhaps matches TRBD1 (5 bases). Germline CDR1 reads SNHLY; CDR2 reads FYNNEI. V lost 6 bases and J lost 3, with 12 bases in between. The CDR3 is 13 amino acids. CDR3 sequence reads: CASRTVGSYEQYF. CDR3 sequence (DNA): TGTGCCAGCAGGACAGTGGGAAGCTACGAGCAGTACTTC.

The chain links TRBV7-3 to TRBJ2-2; 8 nucleotides line up with TRBD2. There are 14 residues in the CDR3. V lost 6 bases to trimming and J lost 4 bases; unmatched junction nucleotides: 4. Germline assignment: CDR1 SGHTA and CDR2 FQGTGA. The CDR3 coding sequence is TGTGCCAGCAGGTTACTAGCGGTCACCGGGGAGCTGTTTTTT. Protein sequence: CASRLLAVTGELFF.

The chain combines TRBV7-8 with TRBJ2-3; D gene ambiguous. V was pared by 4 bases and J by 4 bases, with 15 bases between. Germline lookup yields CDR1 SGHVS and CDR2 FQNEAQ. CDR3 length: 15 amino acids. For the CDR3, the DNA is TGTGCCAGCAGCTCACAAGGCTCCCGGGCAGATACGCAGTATTTT. Its translation is CASSSQGSRADTQYF.

V and J are TRBV5-4 and TRBJ2-1; the match to TRBD1 covers 10 bases. This CDR3 comprises 15 residues. J was trimmed by 5 bases and V by 2 bases; bases with no gene match: 4. CDR1 SGHNT and CDR2 YYREEE come from the germline V gene (reference sequence). CDR3 sequence reads: CASSFGGTGDNEQFF. CDR3 coding DNA: TGTGCCAGCAGCTTTGGCGGGACAGGGGACAATGAGCAGTTCTTC.

The chain carries TRBV5-6 and TRBJ1-2; tentative D call: TRBD1 (6 bases). The CDR3 contains 15 residues. Per the germline V gene, CDR1 is SGHDT and CDR2 is YYEEEE. Trimming cost V 5 bases and J 6 bases, with 20 bases left between them. The CDR3 region is CASRTNGGAENGYTF. The CDR3 DNA reads TGTGCCAGCAGAACCAATGGGGGCGCGGAGAATGGCTACACCTTC.

This clone was seen a handful of times. The CDR3 spells CASSQVRIPGEGQFF. CDR3 DNA: TGCGCCAGCAGCCAAGTCAGAATTCCAGGGGAGGGGCAGTTCTTC. The V gene is TRBV4-1, the J gene TRBJ2-1, with a weak D call TRBD2 (7 bases). From germline, CDR1 is MGHRA and CDR2 YSYEKL. The germline V and J ends were trimmed by 1 base and 12 bases, with 19 bases remaining between them. The CDR3 length is 15 residues.

The chain joins TRBV28 to TRBJ2-5; the D gene is possibly TRBD2 (6 bases). V was clipped by 4 bases and J by 5 bases, with 14 bases between them. This CDR3 contains 14 residues. Germline loops: CDR1 MDHEN, CDR2 SYDVKM. For the CDR3, the DNA is TGTGCCAGCAGTTCGCGCGGGACTCAGGAGACCCAGTACTTC. It translates to CASSSRGTQETQYF.

The V and J genes are TRBV9 and TRBJ2-1; D is uncertain. The ends were cut back, 5 bases at V and 7 bases at J, with 10 bases in the middle. The CDR3 loop spans 12 amino acids. CDR1 and CDR2 (germline): SGDLS, YYNGEE. CDR3 sequence: CASRGGANEQFF. The CDR3 DNA reads TGTGCCAGCAGGGGTGGAGCGAATGAGCAGTTCTTC.

V is TRBV28 and J is TRBJ2-7, with D possibly TRBD1 on 6 matching bases. V was trimmed by 5 bases and J by 2 bases, leaving 10 bases between them. Germline V lookup: CDR1 MDHEN, CDR2 SYDVKM. The CDR3 spans 13 residues. The CDR3 here is CASSDRKAYEQYF. The CDR3 DNA is TGTGCCAGCAGTGACAGGAAGGCCTACGAGCAGTACTTC. The entire variable domain, with the rest obtained from reference TRBV28 and TRBJ2-7, is as follows: DVKVTQSSRYLVKRTGEKVFLECVQDMDHENMFWYRQDPGLGLRLIYFSYDVKMKEKGDIPEGYSVSREKKERFSLILESASTNQTSMYLCASSDRKAYEQYFGPGTRLTVT.

The V call is TRBV28, the J call TRBJ1-1, with 8 positions matching TRBD1. With 6 bases clipped from V and 5 bases from J, the junction kept 5 bases outside the gene matches. Germline V CDR1 and CDR2: MDHEN, SYDVKM. The CDR3 is 13 amino acids. This chain's CDR3 is CASRGQGRTEAFF. For the CDR3, the DNA is TGTGCCAGCAGAGGACAGGGAAGAACTGAAGCTTTCTTT.

The CDR3 sequence: CASGTSRNYEQYF. The CDR3 DNA is TGTGCCAGCGGTACTTCGAGGAACTACGAGCAGTACTTC. The genes are TRBV27 and TRBJ2-7; D is unclear. Trimming pared 8 bases from V and 3 bases from J, leaving 14 bases between. Germline CDR1 MNHEY, CDR2 SMNVEV (reference sequence). This CDR3 region has 13 residues.

The J gene is TRBJ2-2, the V gene TRBV6-5; 7 positions match TRBD2. Losses at the gene ends were 0 bases for V and 6 bases for J; bases not matched to a gene: 4. The CDR3 covers 15 residues. In germline, CDR1 is MNHEY, CDR2 SVGAGI. Written as DNA, the CDR3 is TGTGCCAGCAGTTACTCGAGTGCGGGAGCCGGGGAGCTGTTTTTT. This translates into CASSYSSAGAGELFF.

The rearrangement joins TRBV28 to TRBJ1-5, with 7 bases aligning to TRBD1. This CDR3 has 12 amino acids. The germline CDR1 and CDR2 sequences are MDHEN and SYDVKM. The junction had 5 bases not matched to a gene; V was cut back by 8 bases and J by 7 bases. DNA for the CDR3: TGTGCCAGCCAGGGGGGTCGGCAGCCCCAGCATTTT. It is translated as CASQGGRQPQHF.

Only a few counts were recorded for this clone. Other nucleotide sequences in the sample specify the same CDR3. The rearrangement joins TRBV9 to TRBJ2-1, with 7 bases that match TRBD2. V was pared by 2 bases and J by 0 bases, with 5 bases of the junction left unmatched. The CDR3 runs 16 residues. The V gene's germline CDR1 is SGDLS and CDR2 YYNGEE. The CDR3 coding sequence is TGTGCCAGCAGCGTCTTGGGCGGGAGCTCCTACAATGAGCAGTTCTTC. This sequence encodes CASSVLGGSSYNEQFF.

The chain is built from TRBV6-2 or TRBV6-3 and TRBJ2-1; D might be TRBD2 (5 bases). V was cut by 2 bases and J by 8 bases, with 16 bases left in between. Germline V gene sequence: CDR1 MNHEY, CDR2 SVGEGT. The CDR3 runs 15 residues. The CDR3 DNA follows: TGTGCCAGCAGTTACAGCCTAGCCCAGTGGGATGAGCAGTTCTTC. Protein product: CASSYSLAQWDEQFF.

This clone turned up a few times. The rearrangement links TRBV29-1 to TRBJ2-5; a weak D match, TRBD1 (8 bases). CDR1 and CDR2 (germline): SQVTM, ANQGSEA. V gave up 5 bases and J gave up 5 bases, with 15 bases separating them. The CDR3 covers 13 residues. CDR3 sequence (DNA): TGCAGCGTTAACGGACAGGGAGGGGAGACCCAGTACTTC. Its translation is CSVNGQGGETQYF.

The rearrangement joins TRBV5-1 to TRBJ1-4; D not certain. V was cut by 4 bases and J by 7 bases, with 14 bases left in between. There are 14 residues in the CDR3. The germline gives CDR1 SGHRS, CDR2 YFSETQ. In nucleotides, the CDR3 is TGCGCCAGCAGCCCGGGGAGCCTACTTGAAAAACTGTTTTTT. As protein: CASSPGSLLEKLFF.

On this clone: Other nucleotide sequences from this sample produce the same CDR3. The chain's CDR3 is CASSTGTGGYEQYF. DNA of the CDR3: TGTGCCAGTAGTACTGGGACAGGGGGCTACGAGCAGTACTTC. The V call is TRBV19, the J call TRBJ2-7; TRBD1 matches 11 bases. The ends lost 4 bases at V and 3 bases at J; junction bases unmatched: 2. The length of the CDR3 is 14 residues. Germline V lookup: CDR1 LNHDA, CDR2 SQIVND (reference sequence).

This chain links TRBV27 with TRBJ2-5, with a weak D call TRBD2 (5 bases). This CDR3 comprises 13 residues. V shed 0 bases and J shed 5 bases, with 7 bases lying between them. The germline V gene has CDR1 MNHEY and CDR2 SMNVEV (reference sequence). This CDR3 reads CASSLSGEETQYF. CDR3 DNA: TGTGCCAGCAGTTTATCCGGGGAGGAGACCCAGTACTTC.